Detailed here is one TCR beta chain. The record originates from a study of blood T cell repertoires in COVID-19. Here immunoSEQ multiplex PCR was the method, and the copy in TCRdb shows in-frame clones only, minus some. Among roughly 120,000 clones listed, around 64% were seen once. The CDR3 contains 15 residues. Unmatched junction bases numbered 7, after V lost 3 bases and J lost 3 bases. Germline loops: CDR1 KGHSH, CDR2 LQKENI. V gene TRBV18 combines with J gene TRBJ1-1, with TRBD1 identical over 7 bases. The sequenced material came from peripheral blood. This clonotype was obtained from a human donor with acute or convalescent COVID-19. The donor label of this sample is uncertain. The CDR3 bases are TGTGCCAGCTCACCGAGACAGGGTTTGGACACTGAAGCTTTCTTT. Amino acids: CASSPRQGLDTEAFF.